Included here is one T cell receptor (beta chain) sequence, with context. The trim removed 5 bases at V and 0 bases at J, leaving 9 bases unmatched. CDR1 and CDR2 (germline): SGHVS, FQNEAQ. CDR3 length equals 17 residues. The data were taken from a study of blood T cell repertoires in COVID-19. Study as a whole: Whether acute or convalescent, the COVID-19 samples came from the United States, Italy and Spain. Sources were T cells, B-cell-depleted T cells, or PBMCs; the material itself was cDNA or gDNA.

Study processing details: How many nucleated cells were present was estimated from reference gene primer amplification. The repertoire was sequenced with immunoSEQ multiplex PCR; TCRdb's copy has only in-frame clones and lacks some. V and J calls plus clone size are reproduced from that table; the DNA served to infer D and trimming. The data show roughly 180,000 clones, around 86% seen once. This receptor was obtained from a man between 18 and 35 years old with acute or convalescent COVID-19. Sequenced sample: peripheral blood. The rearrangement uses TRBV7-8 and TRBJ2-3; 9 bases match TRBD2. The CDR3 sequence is CASSPRLAGSSTDTQYF. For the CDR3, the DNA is TGTGCCAGCAGCCCCCGGCTAGCGGGGTCTAGCACAGATACGCAGTATTTT.